The 27 T cell receptor beta chains presented below share a single source sample, sequenced in a study of cytomegalovirus exposure and HLA in healthy donors. PCR employed 60 Vbeta and 13 Jbeta primers. Here immunoSEQ multiplex PCR was the method, and the copy in TCRdb shows in-frame clones only, minus some. Listed are almost 40,000 clones; more than 3% falls within the top ten. The specimen was PBMCs. The origin of the receptors is a woman aged 25 to 39 in good health and CMV-seropositive.

The chain combines TRBV29-1 with TRBJ1-1; 7 nucleotides align to TRBD1. The germline CDR1 and CDR2 sequences are SQVTM and ANQGSEA. The junction had 6 bases not matched to a gene; V was cut back by 5 bases and J by 6 bases. The CDR3 is 12 residues long. Here the CDR3 reads CSVLQGQAEAFF. CDR3 nucleotide sequence: TGCAGCGTTTTACAGGGGCAAGCTGAAGCTTTCTTT.

This chain links TRBV6-1 with TRBJ1-1; TRBD1 matches 8 bases. Germline assignment: CDR1 MNHNS and CDR2 SASEGT. The trim removed 6 bases at V and 3 bases at J, leaving 3 bases unmatched. There are 13 residues in the CDR3. CDR3 region: CASSLQGDTEAFF. CDR3 bases: TGTGCCAGCAGCTTACAGGGGGACACTGAAGCTTTCTTT.

The CDR3 bases are TGTGCCTCCAACGGGGTCGGGAAACCCTTCTCTGGGGCCAACGTCCTGACTTTC. Protein product: CASNGVGKPFSGANVLTF. The chain employs TRBV2 and TRBJ2-6, with D possibly TRBD2 on 5 matching bases. V was cut by 11 bases and J by 0 bases, with 23 bases left in between. The germline CDR1 and CDR2 sequences are SNHLY and FYNNEI. The CDR3 has 18 amino acids. The full variable domain, in which reference TRBV2 and TRBJ2-6 provide the parts outside the CDR3, is EPEVTQTPSHQVTQMGQEVILRCVPISNHLYFYWYRQILGQKVEFLVSFYNNEISEKSEIFDDQFSVERPDGSNFTLKIRSTKLEDSAMYFCASNGVGKPFSGANVLTFGAGSRLTVL.

The V and J genes are TRBV7-9 and TRBJ1-6; no reliable D call. The CDR3 is 13 amino acids. V was clipped by 4 bases and J by 8 bases, with 9 bases between them. The germline CDR1 and CDR2 sequences are SEHNR and FQNEAQ (reference sequence). Here the CDR3 reads CASSSPGDSPLHF. CDR3 DNA: TGTGCCAGCAGCTCCCCCGGGGATTCACCCCTCCACTTT.

V gene TRBV6-5 combines with J gene TRBJ1-6, with a weak D call TRBD1 (5 bases). V was trimmed by 6 bases and J by 4 bases, leaving 13 bases between them. The CDR3 has 15 amino acids. CDR1 is MNHEY, CDR2 SVGAGI, per germline. CDR3 coding DNA: TGTGCCAGCAGAGCGCCAGGGACTTATAATTCACCCCTCCACTTT. Translated: CASRAPGTYNSPLHF.

This chain uses TRBV5-1 with TRBJ2-2, with 7 bases matching TRBD1. Unmatched junction bases numbered 18, after V lost 4 bases and J lost 6 bases. The CDR3 contains 18 residues. Germline lookup yields CDR1 SGHRS and CDR2 YFSETQ. As DNA, the CDR3 is TGCGCCAGCAGCCGCAGCCTCGACAGGGAACATGCGGCCGGGGAGCTGTTTTTT. Translated, it gives CASSRSLDREHAAGELFF.

The chain couples TRBV10-1 to TRBJ2-7, with D possibly TRBD1 on 5 matching bases. Germline V CDR1 and CDR2: WNHNN, SYGVQD (reference sequence). The CDR3 loop spans 14 amino acids. Trimming took 3 bases from V and 4 from J, leaving 13 bases between them. The CDR3: CASSEFQGFYEQYF. The DNA for the CDR3 is TGCGCCAGCAGTGAATTTCAGGGCTTTTACGAGCAGTACTTC.

The rearrangement uses TRBV6-1 and TRBJ2-7; D perhaps matches TRBD2 (5 bases). The V end lost 4 bases, the J end lost 5 bases, and 12 bases lay between the germline ends. The CDR3 sequence is 13 residues long. Germline V gene data show CDR1 as MNHNS and CDR2 as SASEGT. This CDR3 is CASSVNTRNEQYF. For the CDR3, the DNA is TGTGCCAGCAGTGTGAATACTAGGAACGAGCAGTACTTC.

The chain recombines TRBV7-9 with TRBJ2-5, with TRBD1 matching 11 bases. This CDR3 region has 14 residues. Per the germline V gene, CDR1 is SEHNR and CDR2 is FQNEAQ (reference sequence). V shed 5 bases and J 7 bases; nucleotides not matched to a gene: 6. The CDR3 region has the DNA TGTGCCAGCAGCCACGGACAGGGGGCGGGGACCCAGTACTTC. The encoded protein is CASSHGQGAGTQYF.

The rearrangement uses TRBV7-8 and TRBJ2-7, with 9 nucleotides matching TRBD1. CDR3 length: 15 residues. The V gene's germline CDR1 is SGHVS and CDR2 FQNEAQ. V trimming: 5 bases; J trimming: 4 bases; junction bases outside the gene matches: 9. CDR3 bases: TGTGCCAGCAGCCCCCGCCGGGACAGGGTTTACGAGCAGTACTTC. Translating it yields CASSPRRDRVYEQYF.

The J gene is TRBJ1-2, the V gene TRBV23-1; no clear D. TRBV23-1 is labeled an ORF, and its function is uncertain. The CDR3 contains 17 residues. V lost 6 bases, J lost 4 bases, and 24 bases lay in between. DNA for the CDR3: TGCGCCAGCAGCCCTACACCCGGGCCGGATGAGGGCTATGGCTACACCTTC. Translating it yields CASSPTPGPDEGYGYTF.

The J gene is TRBJ1-4, the V gene TRBV5-1; 7 bases match TRBD1. Germline V gene lookup returns CDR1 SGHRS and CDR2 YFSETQ. The CDR3 is made up of 14 amino acids. V gave up 0 bases and J gave up 10 bases; unmatched junction bases: 6. The CDR3 protein is CASSLGEGAGKLFF. In DNA form, the CDR3 reads TGCGCCAGCAGCTTGGGCGAGGGGGCTGGAAAACTGTTTTTT.

This chain joins TRBV27 and TRBJ1-1, with no clear D. Germline lookup yields CDR1 MNHEY and CDR2 SMNVEV (reference sequence). V lost 1 base and J 1 base, leaving 7 bases between the germline ends. The CDR3 loop spans 14 amino acids. CDR3: CASSLFRSNTEAFF. In nucleotides, the CDR3 is TGTGCCAGCAGTTTATTCCGGTCGAACACTGAAGCTTTCTTT.

This chain uses TRBV27 with TRBJ1-1; perhaps TRBD1 as D (6 bases). Trimming stripped 2 bases from V and 1 base from J, with 8 bases between. Germline-derived CDR1 and CDR2 are MNHEY and SMNVEV (reference sequence). The CDR3 loop spans 14 amino acids. For the CDR3, the DNA is TGTGCCAGCAGTTTAACAGGGCGGAACACTGAAGCTTTCTTT. This sequence encodes CASSLTGRNTEAFF.

The chain is built from TRBV27 and TRBJ2-2, with TRBD1 as a possible D gene (6 bases). Per the germline V gene, CDR1 is MNHEY and CDR2 is SMNVEV (reference sequence). The CDR3 is 14 amino acids. The V and J ends lost 5 bases and 5 bases respectively, with 12 bases between them. CDR3 loop: CASSPDRATGELFF. CDR3 DNA: TGTGCCAGCAGTCCGGACAGAGCAACCGGGGAGCTGTTTTTT.

V gene TRBV7-2 combines with J gene TRBJ1-1; D uncertain. This CDR3 has 14 amino acids. Germline CDR1 is SGHTA and CDR2 is FQGNSA. V was trimmed by 8 bases and J by 1 base, leaving 14 bases between them. In DNA, the CDR3 is TGTGCCAGCCAAACTTGGGAGGGGAACACTGAAGCTTTCTTT. It translates to CASQTWEGNTEAFF.

This chain uses TRBV27 with TRBJ2-1, with 7 bases lining up with TRBD1. The CDR3 has 16 amino acids. V lost 5 bases to trimming and J lost 3 bases; unmatched junction nucleotides: 10. From germline, CDR1 is MNHEY and CDR2 SMNVEV (reference sequence). CDR3 sequence: CASSGYRGLYYNEQFF. The CDR3 bases are TGTGCCAGCAGTGGTTACAGGGGCCTCTACTACAATGAGCAGTTCTTC.

The chain employs TRBV5-1 and TRBJ1-5; D remains unclear. The V gene's germline CDR1 is SGHRS and CDR2 YFSETQ. V lost 5 bases, J lost 1 base, and 10 bases lay in between. CDR3 length equals 14 residues. The CDR3 region is CASREGGSNQPQHF. CDR3 coding DNA: TGCGCCAGCAGAGAGGGCGGGAGCAATCAGCCCCAGCATTTT.

This rearrangement joins TRBV6-5 to TRBJ2-7, with D perhaps TRBD1 (5 bases). Germline loops: CDR1 MNHEY, CDR2 SVGAGI. The CDR3 covers 14 residues. Trimming cost V 7 bases and J 0 bases, with 13 bases left between them. The CDR3 coding sequence is TGTGCCAGCACTACAAGACAGAGCTCCTACGAGCAGTACTTC. It translates to CASTTRQSSYEQYF.

This sequence joins TRBV7-2 and TRBJ1-3, with D possibly TRBD1 on 6 matching bases. V lost 6 bases to trimming and J lost 0 bases, with 9 bases between them. CDR3 length equals 14 residues. Per the germline V gene, CDR1 is SGHTA and CDR2 is FQGNSA. The CDR3 spells CASRTGFSGNTIYF. DNA for the CDR3: TGTGCCAGCAGAACAGGGTTCTCTGGAAACACCATATATTTT.

The rearrangement joins TRBV4-1 to TRBJ1-2; a possible D gene is TRBD1 (6 bases). V was shortened by 1 base and J by 8 bases, with 17 bases between the two germline ends. Germline loops: CDR1 MGHRA, CDR2 YSYEKL. The CDR3 spans 15 residues. CDR3 amino acids: CASSQAFGSQGGYTF. CDR3 bases: TGCGCCAGCAGCCAAGCTTTCGGCTCCCAGGGGGGCTACACCTTC.

This chain's CDR3 is CASSQSRTGLRDEQFF. The CDR3 DNA sequence: TGTGCCAGCAGCCAATCCAGGACAGGGCTGCGGGATGAGCAGTTCTTC. This chain links TRBV16 with TRBJ2-1; 8 nucleotides match TRBD1. CDR1 and CDR2 from the germline V gene are KGHSY and FQNENV. CDR3 size: 16 residues. V trimming: 0 bases; J trimming: 8 bases; junction bases outside the gene matches: 9.

This sequence joins TRBV2 and TRBJ2-3, with D possibly matching TRBD2 (6 bases). Deletions cut 4 bases from V and 4 bases from J, with 15 bases between. The CDR3 contains 15 residues. Germline V gives CDR1 SNHLY, CDR2 FYNNEI. Written as DNA, the CDR3 is TGTGCCAGCAGTGTGTGGGGGGTTCGTGCAGATACGCAGTATTTT. Its protein is CASSVWGVRADTQYF.

The chain has TRBV29-1 and TRBJ2-5; 9 bases line up with TRBD1. This CDR3 spans 15 amino acids. Trimming at V came to 6 bases and at J to 1 base, leaving 9 bases not matched to a gene. Germline CDR1 reads SQVTM; CDR2 reads ANQGSEA. CDR3 sequence (DNA): TGCAGCGTCGCGACCGGGACAGGGATCCAAGAGACCCAGTACTTC. The encoded protein is CSVATGTGIQETQYF.

The chain carries TRBV15 and TRBJ1-5, with 7 bases aligning to TRBD1. Germline assignment: CDR1 LNHNV and CDR2 YYDKDF (reference sequence). Trimming at V came to 4 bases and at J to 3 bases, leaving 3 bases not matched to a gene. This CDR3 comprises 14 residues. CDR3 sequence reads: CATSTTGVNQPQHF. DNA for the CDR3: TGTGCCACCAGCACCACAGGGGTCAATCAGCCCCAGCATTTT.

V usage is TRBV11-3 and J usage is TRBJ2-2; possible D gene TRBD1, 6 bases. The length of the CDR3 is 15 residues. CDR1 is SGHNT, CDR2 YENEEA, per germline. V was shortened by 3 bases and J by 1 base, with 9 bases between the two germline ends. The DNA for the CDR3 is TGTGCCAGCAGCTTTCGGACAGAGAACACCGGGGAGCTGTTTTTT. Translation gives CASSFRTENTGELFF.

The chain links TRBV6-1 to TRBJ1-1; no clear D gene. The length of the CDR3 is 14 residues. V was clipped by 2 bases and J by 0 bases, with 7 bases between them. Germline CDR1 is MNHNS and CDR2 is SASEGT. The CDR3 DNA reads TGTGCCAGCAGTGAAAATCCCTTGAACACTGAAGCTTTCTTT. This encodes CASSENPLNTEAFF.